This T cell receptor (beta chain) was found in a study of cytomegalovirus exposure and HLA in healthy donors. The length of the CDR3 is 14 residues. Germline assignment: CDR1 SGHDN and CDR2 FVKESK. The V end was cut by 1 base, the J end by 3 bases, with 6 bases between. The PCR had 60 Vbeta and 13 Jbeta primers. Clones were sequenced by immunoSEQ multiplex PCR, and TCRdb holds only the in-frame ones, with some missing. The data show 90,000 to 120,000 clones, more than 70% seen once. This TCR came from a young man in good health and CMV-seronegative. The sample consisted of PBMCs. The chain combines TRBV14 with TRBJ2-2; perhaps TRBD1 as D (5 bases). The CDR3 sequence is CASSQAGYTGELFF. Written as DNA, the CDR3 is TGTGCCAGCAGCCAAGCAGGGTACACCGGGGAGCTGTTTTTT.